This TCR beta chain was sequenced during a study of T cells in Graves' hyperthyroidism and ophthalmopathy. Study-wide background: Blood from the periphery was taken at initial diagnosis, before any treatment. Study-wide results and limits: Prediction of ophthalmopathy progression came a median approximately 6 months pre-onset.

This clonotype came up a few times. Antigen unknown. Trimming removed 2 bases at V and 7 bases at J, with 16 bases between. The CDR3 contains 15 residues. The germline V gene has CDR1 SGHDT and CDR2 YYEEEE. Amplified regions were TCR beta CDR3 sequences from RNA transcripts. First-round RT-PCR with HTBI primers amplified the TCR CDR3 region. Each CDR3 protein gets one entry after TCRdb re-called the multiplex PCR reads with MiXCR. The sample records under 450,000 distinct CDR3 sequences, around an eighth being singletons. V usage is TRBV5-6 and J usage is TRBJ2-1; D unresolved. The sequence was collected from a man aged 30 to 45 with Graves' hyperthyroidism that later progressed to Graves' ophthalmopathy. The sequencing sample was made of blood. The CDR3 protein is CASSFDGRGENEQFF. For the CDR3, the DNA is TGTGCCAGCAGCTTCGACGGAAGAGGTGAGAATGAGCAGTTCTTC.